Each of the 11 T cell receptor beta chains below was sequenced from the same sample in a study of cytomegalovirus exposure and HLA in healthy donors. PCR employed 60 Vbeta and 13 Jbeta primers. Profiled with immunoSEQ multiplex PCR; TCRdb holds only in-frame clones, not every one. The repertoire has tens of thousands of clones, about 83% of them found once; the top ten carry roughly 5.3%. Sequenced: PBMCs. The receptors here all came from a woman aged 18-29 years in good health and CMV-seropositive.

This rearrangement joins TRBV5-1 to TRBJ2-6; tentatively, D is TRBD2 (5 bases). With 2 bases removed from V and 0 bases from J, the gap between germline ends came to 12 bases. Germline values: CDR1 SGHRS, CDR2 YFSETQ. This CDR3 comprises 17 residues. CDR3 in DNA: TGCGCCAGCAGCTTCCGGGGAACTCTCTCTGGGGCCAACGTCCTGACTTTC. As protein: CASSFRGTLSGANVLTF.

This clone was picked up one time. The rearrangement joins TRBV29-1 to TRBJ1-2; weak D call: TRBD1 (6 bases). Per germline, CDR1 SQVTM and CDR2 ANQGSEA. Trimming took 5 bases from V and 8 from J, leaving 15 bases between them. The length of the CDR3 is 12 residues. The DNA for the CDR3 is TGCAGCGTTTCGTCCCGGGGGGGCGGCTACACCTTC. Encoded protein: CSVSSRGGGYTF.

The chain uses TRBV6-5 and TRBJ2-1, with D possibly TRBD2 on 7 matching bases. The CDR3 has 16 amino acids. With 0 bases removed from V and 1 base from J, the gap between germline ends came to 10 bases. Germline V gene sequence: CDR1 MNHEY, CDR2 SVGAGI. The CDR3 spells CASSYSGGASYNEQFF. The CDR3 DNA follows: TGTGCCAGCAGTTACTCAGGGGGGGCATCCTACAATGAGCAGTTCTTC.

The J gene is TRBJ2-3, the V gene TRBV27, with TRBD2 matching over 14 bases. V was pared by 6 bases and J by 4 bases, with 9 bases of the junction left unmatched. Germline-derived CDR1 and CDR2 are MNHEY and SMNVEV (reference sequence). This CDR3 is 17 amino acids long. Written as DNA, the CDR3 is TGTGCCAGCAGACCGATCTGGACTAGCGGGGGGTCAGATACGCAGTATTTT. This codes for CASRPIWTSGGSDTQYF.

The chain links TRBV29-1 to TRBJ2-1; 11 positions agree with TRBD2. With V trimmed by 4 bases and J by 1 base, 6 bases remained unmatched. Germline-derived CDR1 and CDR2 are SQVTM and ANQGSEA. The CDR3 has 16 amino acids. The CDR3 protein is CSVATGTSGSYNEQFF. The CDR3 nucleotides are TGCAGCGTTGCGACCGGGACTAGCGGTTCCTACAATGAGCAGTTCTTC.

The CDR3 DNA sequence: TGTGCCAGCAGTGAAGCCACTAGTGACGAGCAGTACTTC. It is translated as CASSEATSDEQYF. The chain is built from TRBV2 and TRBJ2-7, with D maybe TRBD2 (5 bases). Germline CDR1 reads SNHLY; CDR2 reads FYNNEI. This CDR3 has 13 residues. Trimming removed 0 bases at V and 5 bases at J, with 8 bases between.

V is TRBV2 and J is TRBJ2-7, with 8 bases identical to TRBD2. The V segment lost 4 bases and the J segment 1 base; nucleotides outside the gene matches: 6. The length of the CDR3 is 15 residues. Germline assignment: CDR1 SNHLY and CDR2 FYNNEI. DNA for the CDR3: TGTGCCAGCAGTGTAGGGACTAGGCAATCCTACGAGCAGTACTTC. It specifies CASSVGTRQSYEQYF.

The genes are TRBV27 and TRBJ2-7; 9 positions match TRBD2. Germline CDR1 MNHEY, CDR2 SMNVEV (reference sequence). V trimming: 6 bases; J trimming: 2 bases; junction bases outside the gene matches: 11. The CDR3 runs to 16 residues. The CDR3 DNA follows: TGTGCCAGCAGCCCCCCGAGAGCGGGGGGAGCCTACGAGCAGTACTTC. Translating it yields CASSPPRAGGAYEQYF.

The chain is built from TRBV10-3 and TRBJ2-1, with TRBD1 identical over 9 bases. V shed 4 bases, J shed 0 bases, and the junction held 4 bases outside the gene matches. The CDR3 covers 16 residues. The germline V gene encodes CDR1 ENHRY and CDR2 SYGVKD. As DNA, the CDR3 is TGTGCCATCAGTGGGGGGACAGGGAGCTCCTACAATGAGCAGTTCTTC. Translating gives CAISGGTGSSYNEQFF.

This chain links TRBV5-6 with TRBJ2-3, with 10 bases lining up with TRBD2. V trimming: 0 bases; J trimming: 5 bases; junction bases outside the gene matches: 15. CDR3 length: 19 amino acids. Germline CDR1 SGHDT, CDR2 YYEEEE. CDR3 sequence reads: CASSLALPRSSGRIDTQYF. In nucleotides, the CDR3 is TGTGCCAGCAGCTTGGCTTTACCTCGGTCTAGCGGGAGAATAGATACGCAGTATTTT.

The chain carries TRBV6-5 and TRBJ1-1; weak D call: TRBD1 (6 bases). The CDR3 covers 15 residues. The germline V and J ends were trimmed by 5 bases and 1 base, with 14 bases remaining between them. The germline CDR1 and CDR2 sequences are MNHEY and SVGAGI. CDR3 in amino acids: CASSPDRLTNTEAFF. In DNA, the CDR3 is TGTGCCAGCAGTCCCGACAGGTTAACGAACACTGAAGCTTTCTTT.